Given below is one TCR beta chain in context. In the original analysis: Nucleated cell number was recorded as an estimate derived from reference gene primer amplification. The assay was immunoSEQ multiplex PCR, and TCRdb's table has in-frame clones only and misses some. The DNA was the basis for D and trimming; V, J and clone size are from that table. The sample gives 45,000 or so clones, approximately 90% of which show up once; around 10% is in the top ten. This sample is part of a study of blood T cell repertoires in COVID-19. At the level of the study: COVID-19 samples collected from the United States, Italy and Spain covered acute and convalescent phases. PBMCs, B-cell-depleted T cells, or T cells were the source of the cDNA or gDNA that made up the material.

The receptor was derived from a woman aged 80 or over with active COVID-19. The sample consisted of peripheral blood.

The CDR3 spells CAWSRGGSGTEAFF. As DNA, the CDR3 is TGTGCCTGGAGTAGGGGGGGGTCTGGCACTGAAGCTTTCTTT. The chain employs TRBV30 and TRBJ1-1, with D possibly being TRBD1 (6 bases). CDR1 is GTSNPN and CDR2 is SVGIG in the germline V gene (reference sequence). The germline V and J ends were trimmed by 2 bases and 4 bases, with 14 bases remaining between them. The length of the CDR3 is 14 residues.